This is a list of T cell receptor beta chains from one sample in a study of regulatory T cells in long-lasting Graves disease. TCRdb analysed the multiplex PCR reads with MiXCR anew, one entry per CDR3 protein. The table includes 200,000 to 250,000 distinct CDR3 sequences, over 20% detected once. The sequenced sample was peripheral blood mononuclear cells (PBMCs), obtained at new diagnosis, from a patient treated with antithyroid drugs. These receptors originate from a female donor with Graves disease. CDR3s include the opening cysteine and the closing phenylalanine or tryptophan. A D gene is named only where the DNA matches it firmly. Not all rows give a size; the values are once, few, many and, for expanded clones, a class.

D gene,V gene,J gene,clone size,CDR3 protein,CDR3 DNA
.,TRBV7-9,TRBJ1-6,.,CASSLGTLINSPLHF,TGTGCCAGCAGCTTAGGGACCCTCATCAATTCACCCCTCCACTTT
.,TRBV6-2/TRBV6-3,TRBJ1-1,many,CASSYPRDTMNTEAFF,TGTGCCAGCAGTTACCCCAGGGACACCATGAACACTGAAGCTTTCTTT
TRBD2,TRBV4-3,TRBJ2-7,many,CASSQGSSGAYEQYF,TGCGCCAGCAGTCAGGGTTCTAGCGGAGCCTACGAGCAGTACTTC
.,TRBV24-1,TRBJ2-2,many,CATSDRTAERTGELFF,TGTGCCACCAGTGATCGCACAGCCGAACGAACCGGGGAGCTGTTTTTT
.,TRBV7-2,TRBJ2-3,.,CASSQGGYTDTQYF,TGCGCCAGCAGCCAAGGGGGTTACACAGATACGCAGTATTTT
.,TRBV5-1,TRBJ1-1,many,CASSETQNTEAFF,TGCGCCAGCAGCGAGACACAGAACACTGAAGCTTTCTTT
.,TRBV7-2,TRBJ1-6,.,CASSLRDFRALHF,TGTGCCAGCAGCTTAAGGGACTTCAGGGCCCTCCACTTT
.,TRBV2,TRBJ1-6,many,CASNTGMTAVNSPLHF,TGTGCCAGCAATACGGGAATGACTGCTGTTAATTCACCCCTCCACTTT
TRBD2,TRBV7-2,TRBJ2-3,many,CASSLAAGGADTQYF,TGTGCCAGCAGCTTAGCGGCGGGAGGAGCAGATACGCAGTATTTT
.,TRBV20-1,TRBJ2-7,many,CSARDPISRDDYEQYF,TGCAGTGCTAGAGATCCCATAAGCCGGGACGACTACGAGCAGTACTTC
.,TRBV11-3,TRBJ2-1,many,CASSLMRGVSYEQFF,TGTGCCAGCAGCTTAATGCGGGGAGTCAGTTATGAGCAGTTCTTC
.,TRBV6-5,TRBJ1-4,many,CASSYSQGYNEKLFF,TGTGCCAGCAGTTACAGTCAGGGCTATAATGAAAAACTGTTTTTT
.,TRBV7-3,TRBJ1-1,many,CASSAKGNTEAFF,TGTGCCAGCAGCGCTAAGGGAAACACTGAAGCTTTCTTT
.,TRBV5-5,TRBJ2-3,.,CASSRSGPSTDTQYF,TGTGCCAGCAGCCGCAGCGGGCCCAGCACAGATACGCAGTATTTT
TRBD1,TRBV27,TRBJ1-2,many,CASSLFAGTAYGYTF,TGTGCCAGCAGTTTATTCGCCGGGACAGCCTATGGCTACACCTTC
.,TRBV25-1,TRBJ2-3,few,CASSEFRQTDTQYF,TGTGCCAGCAGTGAATTTCGGCAGACAGATACGCAGTATTTT
TRBD1,TRBV15,TRBJ2-3,few,CATSIDRGQDTQYF,TGTGCCACCAGCATAGACAGGGGGCAGGATACGCAGTATTTT
.,TRBV28,TRBJ2-7,.,CARRGTDSYEQYF,TGTGCCAGGAGGGGGACGGACTCCTACGAGCAGTACTTC
.,TRBV7-8,TRBJ2-3,many,CASSLEMRGTDTQYF,TGTGCCAGCAGCTTGGAAATGAGGGGCACAGATACGCAGTATTTT
TRBD1,TRBV3-1,TRBJ2-3,.,CASNQTLGAGGFSDTQYF,TGTGCCAGCAACCAAACGCTTGGCGCAGGGGGTTTCTCAGATACGCAGTATTTT
TRBD1,TRBV7-3,TRBJ2-3,many,CASSPAGTGTDTQYF,TGTGCCAGCAGCCCCGCGGGGACAGGTACAGATACGCAGTATTTT
TRBD1,TRBV5-1,TRBJ2-3,once,CASSLPRDRSTDTQYF,TGCGCCAGCAGCTTGCCCCGGGACAGGAGCACAGATACGCAGTATTTT
.,TRBV7-9,TRBJ2-3,many,CASAAGRGDTQYF,TGTGCCAGCGCGGCAGGGCGGGGAGATACGCAGTATTTT
TRBD1,TRBV19,TRBJ1-6,few,CASSIGGTGDSPLHF,TGTGCCAGTAGTATTGGTGGGACAGGGGATTCACCCCTCCACTTT
.,TRBV2,TRBJ1-4,many,CASNRATNEKLFF,TGTGCCTCCAATCGGGCAACTAATGAAAAACTGTTTTTT
TRBD2,TRBV9,TRBJ2-5,many,CASSADRGTSGRRETQYF,TGTGCCAGCAGCGCCGATAGAGGGACTAGCGGGCGTCGAGAGACCCAGTACTTC
.,TRBV20-1,TRBJ2-5,.,CSARSGRGDETQYF,TGCAGTGCTAGATCGGGGAGGGGGGACGAGACCCAGTACTTC
.,TRBV6-4,TRBJ1-1,.,CASSTESDTEAFF,TGTGCCAGCAGCACAGAGTCCGACACTGAAGCTTTCTTT
TRBD2,TRBV20-1,TRBJ2-1,.,CSARDFAGEHAEQFF,TGCAGTGCTAGAGATTTCGCGGGAGAGCATGCTGAGCAGTTCTTC